Listed below are T cell receptor beta chains from one sample, sequenced in a study of shared clonotypes between healthy human individuals. Using immunoSEQ multiplex PCR, the repertoire was profiled, and TCRdb retains in-frame clones only, with some absent. The sample yields hundreds of thousands of clones, approximately 96% seen once. Material for sequencing was naive CD8+ T cells sorted from blood. The receptors were sampled from a woman between 25 and 40 years old in good health. CDR3s include the opening cysteine and the closing phenylalanine or tryptophan. Fields, in order: V gene, clone size, D gene, J gene, CDR3 DNA, CDR3 protein. The D gene is left open where the match is weak. Some rows mark clone size as missing; the rest say once, few, many or name a class of expanded clone.

>TRBV29-1|-|-|TRBJ2-1
TGCAGCGTCCGGGGCGGTATCCCTCTCGATTACAATGAGCAGTTCTTC
CSVRGGIPLDYNEQFF
>TRBV11-2|-|-|TRBJ2-1
TGTGCCAGCAGCCCCGTTGGCGGCGGGATCGGGTCCTACAATGAGCAGTTCTTC
CASSPVGGGIGSYNEQFF
>TRBV5-4|-|TRBD1|TRBJ1-2
TGTGCCAGCAGCTTGATGACAGGGGGCGACTATGGCTACACCTTC
CASSLMTGGDYGYTF
>TRBV2|-|-|TRBJ2-4
TGTGCCAGCAGCTCTCTAGGACGGGCCAAAAACATTCAGTACTTC
CASSSLGRAKNIQYF
>TRBV4-1|-|-|TRBJ2-7
TGCGCCAGCAGCCAGGAGGGGTCCTACGAGCAGTACTTC
CASSQEGSYEQYF
>TRBV27|once|-|TRBJ2-7
TGTGCCAGCAGTTTATCGCCTAGCAATATCTACGAGCAGTACTTC
CASSLSPSNIYEQYF
>TRBV10-1|-|-|TRBJ2-7
TGCGCCAGCAGTGGGGCAGGGGATCCCTACGAGCAGTACTTC
CASSGAGDPYEQYF
>TRBV19|-|-|TRBJ1-5
TGTGCCAGTATGCCGAAGAGGAATAGCAATCAGCCCCAGCATTTT
CASMPKRNSNQPQHF
>TRBV5-6|-|TRBD1|TRBJ2-7
TGTGCCAGCAGCTCGCCGGACAGGGGGCGGTACGAGCAGTACTTC
CASSSPDRGRYEQYF
>TRBV11-1|-|-|TRBJ2-1
TGTGCCAGCAGCTTAGTTGAGGGCACCGTAGATCATGAGCAGTTCTTC
CASSLVEGTVDHEQFF
>TRBV5-1|-|-|TRBJ2-2
TGCGCCAGCAGCTTAGGGGCGGAGGGCACGAACACCGGGGAGCTGTTTTTT
CASSLGAEGTNTGELFF
>TRBV10-3|-|-|TRBJ2-7
TGTGCCATCGGGGGCCTGTCGTCCTACGAGCAGTACTTC
CAIGGLSSYEQYF
>TRBV6-5|-|-|TRBJ2-1
TGTGCCAGCAGTTACGGTAATGAGCAGTTCTTC
CASSYGNEQFF
>TRBV7-9|-|TRBD2|TRBJ2-7
TGTGCCAGCAGCCCCCGACAGGGGACTAGCGGGAGTACTGGGTACGAGCAGTACTTC
CASSPRQGTSGSTGYEQYF
>TRBV18|-|TRBD1|TRBJ2-7
TGTGCCAGCTCACCGGAGACAGGGGGCAACTACGAGCAGTACTTC
CASSPETGGNYEQYF
>TRBV25-1|-|-|TRBJ2-7
TGTGCCAGCAGTGAGGGACTTTCCTACGAGCAGTACTTC
CASSEGLSYEQYF
>TRBV11-2|-|-|TRBJ2-5
TGTGCCAGCAGCTCACAAATCCGGGCCTCGGGAGAGACCCAGTACTTC
CASSSQIRASGETQYF
>TRBV29-1|-|TRBD1|TRBJ2-7
TGCAGCGTTGCCGGGACAGGGAGCTCCTACGAGCAGTACTTC
CSVAGTGSSYEQYF
>TRBV19|once|-|TRBJ1-1
TGTGCCAGTAGTATAAACAGGTTGAACACTGAAGCTTTCTTT
CASSINRLNTEAFF
>TRBV15|-|-|TRBJ2-5
TGTGCCACCAGCAGAGATCGCGGGTTATCGAAAGAGCAGTACTTC
CATSRDRGLSKEQYF
>TRBV5-4|once|-|TRBJ2-1
TGTGCCAGCAGCTTGGCCCTCACCTACAATGAGCAGTTCTTC
CASSLALTYNEQFF
>TRBV19|-|-|TRBJ2-2
TGTGCCAGTCTGCGACGCACCGGGGAGCTGTTTTTT
CASLRRTGELFF
>TRBV28|-|-|TRBJ1-2
TGTGCCAGCAGGAAGACCGGGACACCCTATGGCTACACCTTC
CASRKTGTPYGYTF
>TRBV5-5|-|-|TRBJ1-1
TGTGCCAGCGCTAGGGGCAGGACCACTGAAGCTTTCTTT
CASARGRTTEAFF
>TRBV15|once|TRBD2|TRBJ2-1
TGTGCCACCAGCAGAGATCCGGGACTAGCGGGAGAGGAGCAGTTCTTC
CATSRDPGLAGEEQFF
>TRBV27|-|TRBD1|TRBJ2-7
TGTGCCAGCAGTTACGGACAGGGGGGCTACGAGCAGTACTTC
CASSYGQGGYEQYF
>TRBV7-9|-|TRBD2|TRBJ2-1
TGTGCCAGCAGCTCTAGCGGGAGGAACAATGAGCAGTTCTTC
CASSSSGRNNEQFF
>TRBV2|-|TRBD1|TRBJ2-5
TGTGCCAGCGGGGGCCTTGCAGGGGGCTTAGAGACCCAGTACTTC
CASGGLAGGLETQYF
>TRBV5-4|-|-|TRBJ2-7
TGTGCCAGCAGCTCCGCCTGGGGGGTAACCTACGAGCAGTACTTC
CASSSAWGVTYEQYF
>TRBV4-1|-|-|TRBJ2-6
TGCGCCAGCAGCCAAGTACGGGGGATCTCTGGGGCCAACGTCCTGACTTTC
CASSQVRGISGANVLTF
>TRBV28|-|-|TRBJ2-7
TGTGCCAGCAGTTTCCCAATAACCGGGACTGGGATATACGAGCAGTACTTC
CASSFPITGTGIYEQYF
>TRBV28|-|-|TRBJ1-1
TGTGCCAGCAGCGTCAATGAGGGGGTATTTGAAGCTTTCTTT
CASSVNEGVFEAFF
>TRBV5-1|-|TRBD2|TRBJ2-1
TGCGCCAGCAGATCTAGCGGGAGGGACAATGAGCAGTTCTTC
CASRSSGRDNEQFF
>TRBV5-1|-|TRBD2|TRBJ2-3
TGCGCCAGCAGCCTGACTAGCCCTAGCACAGATACGCAGTATTTT
CASSLTSPSTDTQYF
>TRBV7-9|-|TRBD2|TRBJ2-1
TGTGCCAGCAGCCTCCCCCTAGCGGGAGCGGTTAATGAGCAGTTCTTC
CASSLPLAGAVNEQFF
>TRBV28|-|-|TRBJ2-7
TGTGCCAGCGGCGACAGTAGGTCCTACGAGCAGTACTTC
CASGDSRSYEQYF
>TRBV5-4|-|-|TRBJ1-1
TGTGCCAGCAGCGCGGGGGGGGGAAGTACTGAAGCTTTCTTT
CASSAGGGSTEAFF
>TRBV13|-|-|TRBJ2-7
TGTGCCAGCAGCCTAGGGGTTGCGTCCTCCTACGAGCAGTACTTC
CASSLGVASSYEQYF
>TRBV28|once|-|TRBJ2-7
TGTGCCAGCAGCGACAGTTTAAGTGAGCAGTACTTC
CASSDSLSEQYF
>TRBV29-1|-|-|TRBJ1-1
TGCAGCGTTGAAGATCTGGTAACGCTAGGTTTGAACACTGAAGCTTTCTTT
CSVEDLVTLGLNTEAFF
>TRBV18|-|-|TRBJ2-5
TGTGCCAGCTCACCACCGGAAGGGATGAAGACCCAGTACTTC
CASSPPEGMKTQYF
>TRBV6-1|-|TRBD2|TRBJ2-7
TGTGCCACCCGGAGCGGGAACTACGAGCAGTACTTC
CATRSGNYEQYF
>TRBV7-9|-|-|TRBJ2-7
TGTGCCAGCAGTACGGAACGGGGGCTTCTCTACGAGCAGTACTTC
CASSTERGLLYEQYF
>TRBV13|-|-|TRBJ1-3
TGTGCCAGCAGCTCGGGTCCCGGAAACACCATATATTTT
CASSSGPGNTIYF
>TRBV27|-|-|TRBJ1-1
TGTGCCAGCAATTTGATGGGGGCGGGCACTGAAGCTTTCTTT
CASNLMGAGTEAFF
>TRBV15|-|-|TRBJ2-3
TGTGCCACCAGCAGAGCGGACTACTCCGATAGCACAGATACGCAGTATTTT
CATSRADYSDSTDTQYF
>TRBV1|once|-|TRBJ2-3
TGCACCAGCAGCCAGGGTGTTGAGACTAGCGGGTTGGCCGGCGCAGATACGCAGTATTTT
CTSSQGVETSGLAGADTQYF
>TRBV9|-|TRBD1|TRBJ1-1
TGTGCCAGCAGCCCGGACAGGTTGAACACTGAAGCTTTCTTT
CASSPDRLNTEAFF
>TRBV2|-|TRBD1|TRBJ1-2
TGTGCCAGCAGTCGGACAGGGTATGGCTACACCTTC
CASSRTGYGYTF
>TRBV28|-|-|TRBJ2-1
TGTGCCAGCAGTTTATTGGGCCCCGGACCCCTAGCGAGGAGCTCCTACAATGAGCAGTTCTTC
CASSLLGPGPLARSSYNEQFF
>TRBV5-1|-|TRBD2|TRBJ2-7
TGCGCCAGCAGCCTTGAGACTAGCGGGATCTACGAGCAGTACTTC
CASSLETSGIYEQYF
>TRBV19|once|-|TRBJ1-1
TGTGCCAGTAGTATATGGTTACCGATGGGGACTGAAGCTTTCTTT
CASSIWLPMGTEAFF
>TRBV29-1|few|-|TRBJ1-3
TGCAGCGGGAAGACAGTGACTGGAAACACCATATATTTT
CSGKTVTGNTIYF
>TRBV10-2|-|-|TRBJ1-5
TGCGCCAGCAGTGAAACAGGATATCAGCCCCAGCATTTT
CASSETGYQPQHF
>TRBV5-6|-|-|TRBJ2-1
TGTGCCAGCAGCTTGGAGGACGCAGCCTACAATGAGCAGTTCTTC
CASSLEDAAYNEQFF